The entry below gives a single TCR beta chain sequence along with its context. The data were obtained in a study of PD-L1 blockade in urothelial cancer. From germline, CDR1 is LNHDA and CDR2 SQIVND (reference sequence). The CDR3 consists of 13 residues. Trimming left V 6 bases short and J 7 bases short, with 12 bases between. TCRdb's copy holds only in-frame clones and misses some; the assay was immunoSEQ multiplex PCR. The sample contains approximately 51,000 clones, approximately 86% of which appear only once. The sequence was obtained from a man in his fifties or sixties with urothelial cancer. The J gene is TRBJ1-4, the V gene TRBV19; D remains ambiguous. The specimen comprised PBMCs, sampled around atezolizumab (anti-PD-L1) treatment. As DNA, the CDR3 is TGTGCCAGTAGACACGGTGTAGCTGAAAAACTGTTTTTT. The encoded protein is CASRHGVAEKLFF.